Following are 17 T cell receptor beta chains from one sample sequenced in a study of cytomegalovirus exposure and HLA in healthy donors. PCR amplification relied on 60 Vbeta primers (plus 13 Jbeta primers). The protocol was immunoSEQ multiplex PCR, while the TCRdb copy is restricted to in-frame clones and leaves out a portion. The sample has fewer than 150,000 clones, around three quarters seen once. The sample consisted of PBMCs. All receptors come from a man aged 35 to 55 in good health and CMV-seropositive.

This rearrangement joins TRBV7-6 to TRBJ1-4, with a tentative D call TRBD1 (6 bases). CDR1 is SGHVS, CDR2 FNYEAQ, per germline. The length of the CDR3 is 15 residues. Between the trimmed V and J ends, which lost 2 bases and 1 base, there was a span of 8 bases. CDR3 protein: CASSLQQGTNEKLFF. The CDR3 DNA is TGTGCCAGCAGCTTACAACAGGGAACTAATGAAAAACTGTTTTTT. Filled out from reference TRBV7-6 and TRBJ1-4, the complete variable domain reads GAGVSQSPRYKVTKRGQDVALRCDPISGHVSLYWYRQALGQGPEFLTYFNYEAQQDKSGLPNDRFSAERPEGSISTLTIQRTEQRDSAMYRCASSLQQGTNEKLFFGSGTQLSVL.

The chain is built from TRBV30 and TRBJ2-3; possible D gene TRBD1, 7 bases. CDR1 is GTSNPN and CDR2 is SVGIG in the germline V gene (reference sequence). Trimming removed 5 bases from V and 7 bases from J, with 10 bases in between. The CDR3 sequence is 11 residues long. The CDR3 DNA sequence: TGTGCCTGGGGAGGGGGCAATACGCAGTATTTT. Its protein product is CAWGGGNTQYF.

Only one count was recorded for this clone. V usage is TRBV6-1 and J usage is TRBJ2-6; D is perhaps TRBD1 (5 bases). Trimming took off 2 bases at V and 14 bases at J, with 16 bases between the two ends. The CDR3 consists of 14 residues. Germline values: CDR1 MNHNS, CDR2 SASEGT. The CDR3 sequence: CASSELAGLTILTF. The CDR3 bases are TGTGCCAGCAGTGAATTGGCAGGGCTGACCATCCTGACTTTC.

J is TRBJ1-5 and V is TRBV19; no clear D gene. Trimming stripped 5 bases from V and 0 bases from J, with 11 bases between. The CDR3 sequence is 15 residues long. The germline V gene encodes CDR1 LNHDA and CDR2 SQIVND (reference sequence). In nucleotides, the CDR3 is TGTGCCAGTAGTGGTAGTGGGCTTAGCAATCAGCCCCAGCATTTT. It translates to CASSGSGLSNQPQHF.

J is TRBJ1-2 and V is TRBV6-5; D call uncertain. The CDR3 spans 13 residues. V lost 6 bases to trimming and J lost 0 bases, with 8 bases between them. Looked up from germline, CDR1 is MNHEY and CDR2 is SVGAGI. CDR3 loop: CASRRGANYGYTF. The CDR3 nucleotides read TGTGCCAGCAGACGAGGAGCTAACTATGGCTACACCTTC.

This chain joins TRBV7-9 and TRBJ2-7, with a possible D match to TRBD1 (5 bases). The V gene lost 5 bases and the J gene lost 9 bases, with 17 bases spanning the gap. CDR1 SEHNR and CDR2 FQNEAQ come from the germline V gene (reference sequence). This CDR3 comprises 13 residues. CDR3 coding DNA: TGTGCCAGCAGCGTAGTCGACCATACAGGGCAGTACTTC. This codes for CASSVVDHTGQYF.

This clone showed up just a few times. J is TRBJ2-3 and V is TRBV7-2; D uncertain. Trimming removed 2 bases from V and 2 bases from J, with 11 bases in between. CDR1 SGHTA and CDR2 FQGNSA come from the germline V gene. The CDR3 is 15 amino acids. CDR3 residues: CASSLPRGLTDTQYF. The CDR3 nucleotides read TGTGCCAGCAGCTTACCCAGAGGTCTCACAGATACGCAGTATTTT.

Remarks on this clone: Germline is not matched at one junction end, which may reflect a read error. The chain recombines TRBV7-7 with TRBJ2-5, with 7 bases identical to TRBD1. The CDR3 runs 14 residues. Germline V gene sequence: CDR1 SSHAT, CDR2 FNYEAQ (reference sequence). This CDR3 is CASSSGQSQETQYF. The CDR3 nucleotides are TGTGCTAGCAGCTCGGGACAGTCCCAAGAGACCCAGTACTTC.

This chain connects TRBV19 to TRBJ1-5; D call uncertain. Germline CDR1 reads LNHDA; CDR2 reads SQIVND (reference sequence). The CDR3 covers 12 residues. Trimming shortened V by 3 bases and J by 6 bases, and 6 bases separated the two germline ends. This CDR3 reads CASSISRQPQHF. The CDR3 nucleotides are TGTGCCAGTAGTATTTCCCGTCAGCCCCAGCATTTT.

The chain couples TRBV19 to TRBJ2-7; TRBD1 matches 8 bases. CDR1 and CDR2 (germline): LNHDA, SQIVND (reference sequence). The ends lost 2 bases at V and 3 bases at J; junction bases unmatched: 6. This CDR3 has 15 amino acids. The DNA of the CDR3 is TGTGCCAGTAGTATACCGGGACAGGAGGGCTACGAGCAGTACTTC. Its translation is CASSIPGQEGYEQYF.

The CDR3 DNA is TGTGCCAGCAGCTTGGGGGGGGGCGGAGAGACCCAGTACTTC. This encodes CASSLGGGGETQYF. The chain uses TRBV5-6 and TRBJ2-5; D is possibly TRBD2 (7 bases). V was shortened by 0 bases and J by 4 bases, with 10 bases between the two germline ends. Germline loops: CDR1 SGHDT, CDR2 YYEEEE. The CDR3 length is 14 residues.

DNA for the CDR3: TGTGCCAGCAGTCTGACATCTGGGGCCAACGTCCTGACTTTC. Translating gives CASSLTSGANVLTF. The chain uses TRBV2 and TRBJ2-6; the D is unclear. CDR3 length equals 14 residues. The V gene's germline CDR1 is SNHLY and CDR2 FYNNEI. Trimming took 5 bases from V and 1 from J, leaving 6 bases between them.

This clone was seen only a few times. CDR3 protein: CASRRVGELFF. The DNA for the CDR3 is TGTGCCAGCAGACGAGTTGGGGAGCTGTTTTTT. The chain combines TRBV25-1 with TRBJ2-2; D unclear. The CDR3 sequence is 11 residues long. V dropped 6 bases and J dropped 8 bases, with 7 bases sitting between them. The germline V gene encodes CDR1 MGHDK and CDR2 SYGVNS.

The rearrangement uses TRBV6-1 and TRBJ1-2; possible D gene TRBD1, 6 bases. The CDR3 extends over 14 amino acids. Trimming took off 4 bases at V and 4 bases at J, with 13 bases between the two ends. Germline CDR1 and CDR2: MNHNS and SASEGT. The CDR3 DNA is TGTGCCAGCAGTGCCAGTACAGGGAGCTATGGCTACACCTTC. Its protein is CASSASTGSYGYTF.

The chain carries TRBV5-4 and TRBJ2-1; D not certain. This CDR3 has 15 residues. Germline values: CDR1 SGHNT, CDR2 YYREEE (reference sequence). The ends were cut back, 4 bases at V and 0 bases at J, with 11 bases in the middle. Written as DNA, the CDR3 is TGTGCCAGCAGCCCGACTCCCAGCTCCTACAATGAGCAGTTCTTC. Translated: CASSPTPSSYNEQFF.

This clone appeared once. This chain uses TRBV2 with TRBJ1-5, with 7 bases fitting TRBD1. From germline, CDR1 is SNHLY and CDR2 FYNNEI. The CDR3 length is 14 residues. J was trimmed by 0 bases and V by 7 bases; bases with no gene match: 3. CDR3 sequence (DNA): TGTGCCAGCAAAAGGGGGCCTAGCAATCAGCCCCAGCATTTT. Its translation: CASKRGPSNQPQHF.

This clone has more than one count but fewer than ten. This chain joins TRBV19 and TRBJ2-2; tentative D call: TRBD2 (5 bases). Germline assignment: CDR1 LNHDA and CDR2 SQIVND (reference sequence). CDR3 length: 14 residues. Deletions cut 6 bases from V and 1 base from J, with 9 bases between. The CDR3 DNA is TGTGCCAGTAGAGGAGCGGTGAACACCGGGGAGCTGTTTTTT. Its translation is CASRGAVNTGELFF.